This T cell receptor beta chain emerged from a study of blood T cell repertoires in COVID-19. Here immunoSEQ multiplex PCR was the method, and the copy in TCRdb shows in-frame clones only, minus some. The table shows about 38,000 clones, with 90% occurring only once. Germline assignment: CDR1 ENHRY and CDR2 SYGVKD. The V gene end was trimmed by 6 bases and the J gene end by 0 bases; junction bases not matched to a gene: 5. This CDR3 has 14 amino acids. The receptor's source is a man aged 55-75 years with active or convalescent COVID-19. The sample was peripheral blood. V is TRBV10-3 and J is TRBJ2-7; 7 bases fit TRBD1. CDR3 residues: CAISRTGSSYEQYF. The CDR3 region has the DNA TGTGCCATCAGCCGGACAGGAAGCTCCTACGAGCAGTACTTC.